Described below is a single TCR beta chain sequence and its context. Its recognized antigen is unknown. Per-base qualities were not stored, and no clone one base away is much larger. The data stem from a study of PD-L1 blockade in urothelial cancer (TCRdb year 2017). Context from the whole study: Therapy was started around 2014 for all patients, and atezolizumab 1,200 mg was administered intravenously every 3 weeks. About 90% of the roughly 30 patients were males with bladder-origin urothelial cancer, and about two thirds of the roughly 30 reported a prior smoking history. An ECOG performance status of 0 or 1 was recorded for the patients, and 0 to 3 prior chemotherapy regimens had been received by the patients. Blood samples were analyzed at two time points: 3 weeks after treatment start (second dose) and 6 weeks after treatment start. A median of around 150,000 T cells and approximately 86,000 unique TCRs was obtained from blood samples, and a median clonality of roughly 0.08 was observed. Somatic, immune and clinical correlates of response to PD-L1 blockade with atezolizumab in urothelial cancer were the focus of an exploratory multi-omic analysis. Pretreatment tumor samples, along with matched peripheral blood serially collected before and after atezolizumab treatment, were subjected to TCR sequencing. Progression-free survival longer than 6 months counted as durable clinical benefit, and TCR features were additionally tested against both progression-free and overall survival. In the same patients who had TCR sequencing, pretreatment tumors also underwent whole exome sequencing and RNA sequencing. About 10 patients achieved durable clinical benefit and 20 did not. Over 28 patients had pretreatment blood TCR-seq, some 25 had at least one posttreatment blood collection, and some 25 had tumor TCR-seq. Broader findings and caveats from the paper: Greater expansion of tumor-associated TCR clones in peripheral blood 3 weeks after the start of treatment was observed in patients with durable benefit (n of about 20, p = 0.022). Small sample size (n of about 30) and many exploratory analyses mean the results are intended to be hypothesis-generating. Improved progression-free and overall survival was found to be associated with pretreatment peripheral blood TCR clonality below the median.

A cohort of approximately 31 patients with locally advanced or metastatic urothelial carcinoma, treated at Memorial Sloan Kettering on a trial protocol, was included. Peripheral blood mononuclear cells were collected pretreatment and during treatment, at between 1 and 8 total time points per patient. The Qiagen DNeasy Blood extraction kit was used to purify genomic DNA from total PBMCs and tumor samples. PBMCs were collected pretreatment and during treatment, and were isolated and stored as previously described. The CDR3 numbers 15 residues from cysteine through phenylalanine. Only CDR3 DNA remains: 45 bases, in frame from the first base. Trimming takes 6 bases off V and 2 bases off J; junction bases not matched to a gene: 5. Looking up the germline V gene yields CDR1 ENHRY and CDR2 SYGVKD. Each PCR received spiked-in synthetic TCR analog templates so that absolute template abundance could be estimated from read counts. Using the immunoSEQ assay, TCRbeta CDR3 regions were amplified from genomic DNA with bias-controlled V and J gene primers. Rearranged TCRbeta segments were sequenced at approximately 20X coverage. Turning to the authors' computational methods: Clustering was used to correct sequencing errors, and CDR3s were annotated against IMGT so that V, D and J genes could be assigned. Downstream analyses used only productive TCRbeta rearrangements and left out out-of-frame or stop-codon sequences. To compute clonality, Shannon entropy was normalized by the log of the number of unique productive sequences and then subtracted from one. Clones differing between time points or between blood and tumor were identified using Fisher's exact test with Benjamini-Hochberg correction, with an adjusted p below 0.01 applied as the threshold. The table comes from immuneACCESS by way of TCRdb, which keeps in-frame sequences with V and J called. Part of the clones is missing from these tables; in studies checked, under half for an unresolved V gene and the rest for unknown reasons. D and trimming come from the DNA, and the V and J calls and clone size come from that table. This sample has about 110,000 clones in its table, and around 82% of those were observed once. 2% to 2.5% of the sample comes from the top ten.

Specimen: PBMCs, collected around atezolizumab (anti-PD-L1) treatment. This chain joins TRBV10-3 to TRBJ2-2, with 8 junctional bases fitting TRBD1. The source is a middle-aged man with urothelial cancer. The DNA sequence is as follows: TGTGCCATCAGCCACAGGGGGAGAAACACCGGGGAGCTGTTTTTT. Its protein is CAISHRGRNTGELFF.